Each of the 20 T cell receptor beta chains below was sequenced from the same sample in a study of monozygotic twins with inflammatory bowel disease (dated by TCRdb to between 2018 and 2021). Library generation was performed with 5' RACE. The sequencing machine was an Illumina HiSeq 2500. TCRdb reanalyzed the reads, keeping one entry per CDR3 protein sequence and omitting DNA. The record for this sample contains around 380,000 distinct CDR3 sequences. More than 2% of the sample is in the top ten clones. Material for sequencing was blood. The receptors here all came from a human donor with ulcerative colitis or Crohn's disease, or a healthy co-twin of an affected twin (not recorded which).

This sequence joins TRBV9 and TRBJ1-2. The CDR3 extends over 15 amino acids. Germline V gene lookup returns CDR1 SGDLS and CDR2 YYNGEE. This CDR3 reads CASSPGPGNDYGYTF.

The chain couples TRBV10-3 to TRBJ2-3. CDR1 is ENHRY, CDR2 SYGVKD, per germline. The CDR3 is 11 amino acids. The CDR3 reads CATSGIDTQYF.

The chain couples TRBV30 to TRBJ2-7; TCRdb gives TRBD2 as the D gene, but with no DNA this cannot be confirmed. CDR3 size: 14 residues. The germline gives CDR1 GTSNPN, CDR2 SVGIG (reference sequence). The CDR3 spells CAWSTAGGWDEQYF.

CDR3 region: CASSLQRYGGISPLHF. This sequence joins TRBV7-2 and TRBJ1-6; TCRdb's D call of TRBD1 is untestable without DNA. This CDR3 comprises 16 residues. The germline V gene encodes CDR1 SGHTA and CDR2 FQGNSA.

V is TRBV7-9 and J is TRBJ2-3. Germline CDR1 is SEHNR and CDR2 is FQNEAQ (reference sequence). The CDR3 spans 14 residues. CDR3 residues: CASSLAVGTDTQYF.

The J gene is TRBJ1-2, the V gene TRBV6-1; TCRdb's assignment of TRBD1 cannot be checked, as there is no DNA. Germline V gene sequence: CDR1 MNHNS, CDR2 SASEGT. The CDR3 is 14 residues long. The CDR3 reads CASSDRGRVYGYTF.

The chain employs TRBV3-1 and TRBJ2-2. The CDR3 totals 13 residues. CDR1 and CDR2 from the germline V gene are LGHDT and YNNKEL (reference sequence). Here the CDR3 reads CASSLVRTGELFF.

The chain recombines TRBV28 with TRBJ2-7; with no DNA, the TCRdb D assignment of TRBD2 cannot be verified. Germline CDR1 reads MDHEN; CDR2 reads SYDVKM. The CDR3 is made up of 12 amino acids. The CDR3 sequence is CASSPMGREGYF.

V usage is TRBV20-1 and J usage is TRBJ1-6; TCRdb's D gene call, TRBD1, goes unchecked for lack of DNA. The CDR3 has 14 residues. CDR1 and CDR2 from the germline V gene are DFQATT and SNEGSKA (reference sequence). The CDR3 reads CSARTGTGDSPLHF.

This chain links TRBV7-2 with TRBJ2-1. CDR1 SGHTA and CDR2 FQGNSA come from the germline V gene. This CDR3 is built from 15 residues. This chain's CDR3 is CASSLDLNPVNEQFF. Drawing the rest from reference TRBV7-2 and TRBJ2-1, the complete variable domain is GAGVSQSPSNKVTEKGKDVELRCDPISGHTALYWYRQSLGQGLEFLIYFQGNSAPDKSGLPSDRFSAERTGGSVSTLTIQRTQQEDSAVYLCASSLDLNPVNEQFFGPGTRLTVL.

The V and J genes are TRBV27 and TRBJ2-1; the TRBD1 assignment by TCRdb is unverifiable without DNA. The CDR3 extends over 14 amino acids. Germline V CDR1 and CDR2: MNHEY, SMNVEV (reference sequence). CDR3 region: CASRPDRDRNEQFF.

This sequence joins TRBV28 and TRBJ2-3; TCRdb's D call, TRBD1, is unchecked because there is no DNA. Germline assignment: CDR1 MDHEN and CDR2 SYDVKM. The length of the CDR3 is 16 residues. CDR3 loop: CASSPPPGGGTDTQYF.

The chain recombines TRBV25-1 with TRBJ2-2; TCRdb's D gene call, TRBD1, goes unchecked for lack of DNA. This CDR3 spans 14 amino acids. Germline lookup yields CDR1 MGHDK and CDR2 SYGVNS. The CDR3 reads CASSRQGGTGELFF.

The rearrangement uses TRBV20-1 and TRBJ2-3; absent DNA, TCRdb's TRBD1 call cannot be checked. The CDR3 loop spans 16 amino acids. Germline CDR1 and CDR2: DFQATT and SNEGSKA (reference sequence). CDR3 amino acids: CSARDPSGGGTDTQYF.

V gene TRBV5-1 combines with J gene TRBJ2-3. The CDR3 totals 16 residues. Looked up from germline, CDR1 is SGHRS and CDR2 is YFSETQ. The CDR3 here is CASSLAGQVATDTQYF.

The V call is TRBV7-2, the J call TRBJ1-2; checking the TCRdb D call of TRBD1 is not possible without DNA. This CDR3 has 14 amino acids. Germline V gene lookup returns CDR1 SGHTA and CDR2 FQGNSA. The CDR3 sequence is CASSVPGLPGGYTF. The full variable domain, its missing parts supplied by reference TRBV7-2 and TRBJ1-2, is GAGVSQSPSNKVTEKGKDVELRCDPISGHTALYWYRQSLGQGLEFLIYFQGNSAPDKSGLPSDRFSAERTGGSVSTLTIQRTQQEDSAVYLCASSVPGLPGGYTFGSGTRLTVV.

V and J are TRBV5-1 and TRBJ2-7; TCRdb outputs TRBD2, but without DNA this stays unchecked. The CDR3 has 14 amino acids. CDR1 and CDR2 from the germline V gene are SGHRS and YFSETQ. This chain's CDR3 is CASSLVLAGDEQYF.

The chain couples TRBV2 to TRBJ2-6; TCRdb designates TRBD1, a call that cannot be tested without DNA. CDR3 length: 15 residues. Germline V CDR1 and CDR2: SNHLY, FYNNEI. This chain's CDR3 is CASSVGQVGANVLTF.

The chain is built from TRBV18 and TRBJ1-2; TCRdb gives TRBD1 as the D gene, but with no DNA this cannot be confirmed. The CDR3 totals 13 residues. Germline values: CDR1 KGHSH, CDR2 LQKENI. The CDR3 spells CASSDGHNYGYTF. Combining the CDR3 with reference TRBV18 and TRBJ1-2 gives the whole variable domain NAGVMQNPRHLVRRRGQEARLRCSPMKGHSHVYWYRQLPEEGLKFMVYLQKENIIDESGMPKERFSAEFPKEGPSILRIQQVVRGDSAAYFCASSDGHNYGYTFGSGTRLTVV.

The chain couples TRBV7-8 to TRBJ2-6; TCRdb lists TRBD1, though no DNA is available to test this call. CDR3 size: 16 residues. The V gene's germline CDR1 is SGHVS and CDR2 FQNEAQ. The CDR3 protein is CASSTRAFSGANVLTF.